Sequencing of this T cell receptor (beta chain) was carried out in a study of vaccination effects on CD4 cells after COVID-19. Only in-frame clones appear in the TCRdb table, and some are missing; sequencing was by immunoSEQ multiplex PCR. This table holds approximately 44,000 clones, 77% found once. V was cut by 6 bases and J by 4 bases, with 9 bases left in between. The CDR3 totals 12 residues. This clone was picked up a small number of times. Its cognate antigen is unknown. Study outcomes and limitations: Early timepoints after infection were absent, and convalescent patients were few in the study.

In the ViraFEST assay, antigen-specific CD4+ clonotypes were identified by expansion after peptide-pool stimulation. Culture proceeded for nine to eleven days, and CD4+ T cells were then isolated. No vaccinee had earlier SARS-CoV-2 infection, and nucleocapsid antibodies were negative. PBMC cultures contained around 2 million cells per well, around 9.7 IU/ml IL-2 and roughly 10 ug/ml peptides. This chain uses TRBV12-3 or TRBV12-4 with TRBJ1-2; the D is unclear. This material consisted of CD4+ T cells from PBMCs cultured with HCoV-NL63 spike peptides, taken before COVID-19 vaccination. This TCR was sampled from a human donor who received a COVID-19 vaccine. The CDR3 loop reads CASSKTGYGYTF. CDR3 bases: TGTGCCAGCAGCAAAACGGGCTATGGCTACACCTTC.